This T cell receptor (beta chain) was documented in a study of Graves' ophthalmopathy and Graves' hyperthyroidism. This clonotype was observed many times. Diagnosis relied on clinical symptoms, serum thyroxine, TRAb, thyroid ultrasound and orbital computed tomography. CDR3 length equals 18 residues. The V gene's germline CDR1 is LGHNT and CDR2 FRNRAP. After removal of 1 base from V and 0 bases from J, the junction contained 8 bases not matched to a gene. Amplification of the TCR beta CDR3 regions used RNA transcripts (as template). Amplification began with first-round RT-PCR using HTBI primers, then second-round multiplex PCR was performed. Each CDR3 protein gets one entry after TCRdb re-called the multiplex PCR reads with MiXCR. The data show a few hundred thousand distinct CDR3 sequences, with 15% to 20% seen just once and 2.4% held by the top ten.

The V and J genes are TRBV12-5 and TRBJ2-2; 7 bases fit TRBD1. The source is an adult woman with stable Graves' hyperthyroidism. The specimen sequenced was peripheral blood. The CDR3 reads CASGLGHGTAANTGELFF. The CDR3 coding sequence is TGTGCTAGTGGTTTGGGACACGGGACAGCCGCGAACACCGGGGAGCTGTTTTTT.